This T cell receptor (beta chain) was captured in a study of T-cell reconstitution after alpha-beta-depleted transplantation in children. Trimming left V 0 bases short and J 1 base short, with 13 bases between. Per germline, CDR1 SGHRS and CDR2 YFSETQ. The CDR3 has 16 residues. It was with unique molecular identifiers that the TCRbeta library was prepared. One entry per CDR3 protein, called by TCRdb with MiXCR from the PCR reads. The data hold around 380,000 distinct CDR3 sequences, with about a tenth observed a single time. The receptor comes from a human donor who donated a stem cell graft to a child with acute myeloid leukemia. The sample in question was PBMCs from the stem cell graft donor, obtained from the stem cell graft. The chain links TRBV5-1 to TRBJ2-5; D is ambiguous. The CDR3 here is CASSLGDTTLQETQYF. CDR3 DNA: TGCGCCAGCAGCTTGGGAGACACTACACTCCAAGAGACCCAGTACTTC.